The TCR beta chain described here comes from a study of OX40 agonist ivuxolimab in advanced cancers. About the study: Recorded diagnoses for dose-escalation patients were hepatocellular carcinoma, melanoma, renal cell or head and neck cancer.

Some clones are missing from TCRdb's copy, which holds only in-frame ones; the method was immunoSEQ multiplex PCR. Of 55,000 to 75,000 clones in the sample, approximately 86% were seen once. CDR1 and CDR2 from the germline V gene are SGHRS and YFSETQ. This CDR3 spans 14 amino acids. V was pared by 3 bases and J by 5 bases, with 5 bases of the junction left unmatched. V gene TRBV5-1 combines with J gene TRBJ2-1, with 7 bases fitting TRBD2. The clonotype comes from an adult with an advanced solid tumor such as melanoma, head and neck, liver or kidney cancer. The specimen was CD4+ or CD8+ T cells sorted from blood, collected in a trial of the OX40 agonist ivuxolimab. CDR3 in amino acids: CASSYGTKDNEQFF. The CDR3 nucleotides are TGCGCCAGCAGCTACGGGACTAAAGACAATGAGCAGTTCTTC.